A selection of T cell receptor beta chains follows, all from one sample in a study of CD8 T cells in ankylosing spondylitis. Each CDR3 protein is one row after TCRdb ran MiXCR on the 5' RACE reads. This sample yields hundreds of thousands of distinct CDR3 sequences, of which around 17% are seen a single time; about 42% belongs to the top ten. The sequencing input was blood, either unsorted or a sorted T cell fraction (not recorded which). The receptors here all came from a male donor with ankylosing spondylitis. CDR3s include the opening cysteine and the closing phenylalanine or tryptophan. Fields, in order: clone size, D gene, J gene, V gene, CDR3 protein, CDR3 DNA. D genes are given only for firm matches. Clone sizes are given selectively: once, few, many, or a class where the clone is expanded.

clone size: NA; D gene: TRBD2; J gene: TRBJ2-5; V gene: TRBV4-1; CDR3 protein: CASSHSPSGELQETQYF; CDR3 DNA: TGCGCCAGCAGCCATTCTCCCAGCGGGGAGCTCCAAGAGACCCAGTACTTC
clone size: NA; D gene: TRBD1; J gene: TRBJ2-7; V gene: TRBV12-3/TRBV12-4; CDR3 protein: CASSTTGVEQYF; CDR3 DNA: TGTGCCAGCAGTACGACAGGGGTCGAGCAGTACTTC
clone size: many; D gene: NA; J gene: TRBJ1-5; V gene: TRBV12-3/TRBV12-4; CDR3 protein: CASSLFGGDQPQHF; CDR3 DNA: TGTGCCAGCAGTTTGTTTGGGGGAGATCAGCCCCAGCATTTT
clone size: few; D gene: TRBD1; J gene: TRBJ2-7; V gene: TRBV29-1; CDR3 protein: CSVSGQGAGEQYF; CDR3 DNA: TGCAGCGTCTCAGGACAGGGGGCGGGAGAGCAGTACTTC
clone size: few; D gene: NA; J gene: TRBJ2-1; V gene: TRBV24-1; CDR3 protein: CATSTGGPQFF; CDR3 DNA: TGTGCCACCAGTACTGGGGGTCCGCAGTTCTTC
clone size: few; D gene: NA; J gene: TRBJ2-7; V gene: TRBV4-1; CDR3 protein: CASSQEARAASYEQYF; CDR3 DNA: TGCGCCAGCAGCCAAGAGGCTCGCGCCGCCTCCTACGAGCAGTACTTC
clone size: many; D gene: TRBD2; J gene: TRBJ2-7; V gene: TRBV20-1; CDR3 protein: CSARPRGAGDDEQYF; CDR3 DNA: TGCAGTGCTAGACCCCGGGGAGCGGGAGACGACGAGCAGTACTTC
clone size: NA; D gene: TRBD2; J gene: TRBJ2-1; V gene: TRBV2; CDR3 protein: CASSEHGGAYNEQFF; CDR3 DNA: TGTGCCAGCAGTGAGCACGGGGGGGCCTACAATGAGCAGTTCTTC
clone size: NA; D gene: TRBD2; J gene: TRBJ2-1; V gene: TRBV27; CDR3 protein: CASSLFLAGGPGGEQFF; CDR3 DNA: TGTGCCAGCAGTTTATTTCTAGCGGGAGGGCCGGGGGGTGAGCAGTTCTTC
clone size: few; D gene: TRBD2; J gene: TRBJ2-3; V gene: TRBV20-1; CDR3 protein: CSARGSGGADTDTQYF; CDR3 DNA: TGCAGTGCTAGAGGGAGCGGGGGGGCCGACACAGATACGCAGTATTTT
clone size: few; D gene: TRBD2; J gene: TRBJ2-1; V gene: TRBV5-6; CDR3 protein: CASSNSPGLAYNEQFF; CDR3 DNA: TGTGCCAGCAGCAACTCGCCGGGACTAGCGTACAATGAGCAGTTCTTC
clone size: NA; D gene: NA; J gene: TRBJ2-7; V gene: TRBV6-5; CDR3 protein: CASSYLNEQYF; CDR3 DNA: TGTGCCAGCAGTTATTTGAACGAGCAGTACTTC
clone size: NA; D gene: TRBD1; J gene: TRBJ1-1; V gene: TRBV10-3; CDR3 protein: CAISESVEGADTEAFF; CDR3 DNA: TGTGCCATCAGTGAGTCTGTGGAGGGGGCGGACACTGAAGCTTTCTTT
clone size: NA; D gene: TRBD2; J gene: TRBJ2-5; V gene: TRBV11-2; CDR3 protein: CASSLGPPLLAGVVETQYF; CDR3 DNA: TGTGCCAGCAGCTTAGGACCCCCTCTACTAGCGGGAGTAGTGGAGACCCAGTACTTC
clone size: NA; D gene: TRBD2; J gene: TRBJ2-5; V gene: TRBV5-1; CDR3 protein: CASSASGRSLETQYF; CDR3 DNA: TGCGCCAGCAGCGCTAGCGGGAGGTCGTTAGAGACCCAGTACTTC
clone size: NA; D gene: NA; J gene: TRBJ1-6; V gene: TRBV4-1; CDR3 protein: CASSQEVAGGLGITPLHF; CDR3 DNA: TGCGCCAGCAGCCAAGAAGTAGCGGGGGGTTTGGGGATTACGCCCCTCCACTTT
clone size: NA; D gene: NA; J gene: TRBJ2-2; V gene: TRBV7-6; CDR3 protein: CASSFYEGGTGELFF; CDR3 DNA: TGTGCCAGCAGCTTCTACGAGGGGGGCACCGGGGAGCTGTTTTTT
clone size: few; D gene: TRBD2; J gene: TRBJ2-1; V gene: TRBV12-3/TRBV12-4; CDR3 protein: CASTGLASLFFYNEQFF; CDR3 DNA: TGTGCCAGCACCGGACTAGCCTCCCTCTTTTTTTACAATGAGCAGTTCTTC
clone size: many; D gene: NA; J gene: TRBJ2-7; V gene: TRBV7-9; CDR3 protein: CASTSGGEQYF; CDR3 DNA: TGTGCCAGCACCTCCGGGGGAGAACAGTACTTC
clone size: few; D gene: NA; J gene: TRBJ1-5; V gene: TRBV27; CDR3 protein: CASSIRGGNQPQHF; CDR3 DNA: TGTGCCAGCAGTATCAGGGGAGGGAATCAGCCCCAGCATTTT
clone size: few; D gene: NA; J gene: TRBJ1-1; V gene: TRBV20-1; CDR3 protein: CSAAGRAGNTEAFF; CDR3 DNA: TGCAGTGCTGCTGGGAGGGCAGGGAACACTGAAGCTTTCTTT
clone size: few; D gene: NA; J gene: TRBJ2-5; V gene: TRBV19; CDR3 protein: CASSHQGGGETQYF; CDR3 DNA: TGTGCCAGTAGTCATCAGGGAGGAGGGGAGACCCAGTACTTC
clone size: NA; D gene: NA; J gene: TRBJ2-1; V gene: TRBV7-2; CDR3 protein: CASSLSLDSNEQFF; CDR3 DNA: TGTGCCAGCAGCTTATCTCTGGACAGCAATGAGCAGTTCTTC
clone size: few; D gene: TRBD2; J gene: TRBJ2-2; V gene: TRBV5-1; CDR3 protein: CASSSSITWTSWNTGELFF; CDR3 DNA: TGCGCCAGCAGCTCCAGTATTACCTGGACTAGCTGGAACACCGGGGAGCTGTTTTTT
clone size: few; D gene: TRBD1; J gene: TRBJ1-1; V gene: TRBV6-5; CDR3 protein: CASSSQTGRTEAFF; CDR3 DNA: TGTGCCAGCAGTTCCCAGACAGGGCGGACTGAAGCTTTCTTT
clone size: few; D gene: NA; J gene: TRBJ2-7; V gene: TRBV20-1; CDR3 protein: CSAISGIGSYEQYF; CDR3 DNA: TGCAGTGCTATTTCCGGGATCGGGAGCTACGAGCAGTACTTC
clone size: NA; D gene: TRBD1; J gene: TRBJ2-1; V gene: TRBV4-3; CDR3 protein: CASSQVFHLGQRQYNEQFF; CDR3 DNA: TGCGCCAGCAGCCAAGTTTTCCATCTGGGACAGCGCCAATACAATGAGCAGTTCTTC
clone size: few; D gene: NA; J gene: TRBJ2-1; V gene: TRBV10-3; CDR3 protein: CAISESVGANNEQFF; CDR3 DNA: TGTGCCATCAGTGAGTCTGTAGGGGCCAACAATGAGCAGTTCTTC
clone size: few; D gene: NA; J gene: TRBJ2-2; V gene: TRBV3-1; CDR3 protein: CASSHPPDSLNTGELFF; CDR3 DNA: TGTGCCAGCAGCCACCCACCGGATAGCTTGAACACCGGGGAGCTGTTTTTT
clone size: many; D gene: NA; J gene: TRBJ2-1; V gene: TRBV7-8; CDR3 protein: CASSLADYNEQFF; CDR3 DNA: TGTGCCAGCAGCTTAGCGGACTACAATGAGCAGTTCTTC
clone size: NA; D gene: NA; J gene: TRBJ2-1; V gene: TRBV6-5; CDR3 protein: CASSYSILEVFNEQFF; CDR3 DNA: TGTGCCAGCAGTTACTCGATTCTGGAGGTTTTTAATGAGCAGTTCTTC
clone size: NA; D gene: NA; J gene: TRBJ1-1; V gene: TRBV19; CDR3 protein: CASSMGGGTGTEAFF; CDR3 DNA: TGTGCCAGTAGTATGGGGGGGGGAACGGGCACTGAAGCTTTCTTT
clone size: NA; D gene: NA; J gene: TRBJ1-5; V gene: TRBV21-1; CDR3 protein: CAGNRANQPQHF; CDR3 DNA: TGTGCGGGTAACAGGGCCAATCAGCCCCAGCATTTT
clone size: NA; D gene: NA; J gene: TRBJ2-7; V gene: TRBV2; CDR3 protein: CASTAVPYEQYF; CDR3 DNA: TGTGCCAGCACGGCGGTTCCCTACGAGCAGTACTTC
clone size: NA; D gene: NA; J gene: TRBJ2-5; V gene: TRBV20-1; CDR3 protein: CSAGVWATQETQYF; CDR3 DNA: TGCAGTGCAGGGGTCTGGGCCACCCAAGAGACCCAGTACTTC
clone size: few; D gene: NA; J gene: TRBJ1-1; V gene: TRBV11-2; CDR3 protein: CASSDPLGGENMNTEAFF; CDR3 DNA: TGTGCCAGCAGCGACCCCCTGGGGGGGGAGAACATGAACACTGAAGCTTTCTTT
clone size: many; D gene: TRBD2; J gene: TRBJ2-1; V gene: TRBV24-1; CDR3 protein: CATSDPTSGRGFEQFF; CDR3 DNA: TGTGCCACCAGTGATCCGACTAGCGGGAGAGGATTTGAGCAGTTCTTC
clone size: NA; D gene: TRBD1; J gene: TRBJ1-1; V gene: TRBV4-1; CDR3 protein: CASRDRGGYTEAFF; CDR3 DNA: TGCGCCAGCAGAGACAGGGGGGGGTACACTGAAGCTTTCTTT
clone size: few; D gene: NA; J gene: TRBJ2-7; V gene: TRBV7-9; CDR3 protein: CASSLGHLSEQYF; CDR3 DNA: TGTGCCAGCAGCTTAGGACACTTAAGCGAGCAGTACTTC
clone size: NA; D gene: NA; J gene: TRBJ1-2; V gene: TRBV12-3/TRBV12-4; CDR3 protein: CASSLTVPDYGYTF; CDR3 DNA: TGTGCCAGCAGTTTGACGGTCCCCGACTATGGCTACACCTTC
clone size: few; D gene: NA; J gene: TRBJ1-3; V gene: TRBV29-1; CDR3 protein: CSVEAWGSGNTIYF; CDR3 DNA: TGCAGCGTTGAAGCTTGGGGCAGTGGAAACACCATATATTTT
clone size: NA; D gene: TRBD1; J gene: TRBJ1-5; V gene: TRBV6-1; CDR3 protein: CASSRQGTGILGNQPQHF; CDR3 DNA: TGTGCCAGCAGCCGCCAGGGGACAGGTATTTTGGGCAATCAGCCCCAGCATTTT
clone size: few; D gene: NA; J gene: TRBJ2-5; V gene: TRBV24-1; CDR3 protein: CATSWGPETQYF; CDR3 DNA: TGTGCCACCTCGTGGGGGCCGGAGACCCAGTACTTC
clone size: few; D gene: NA; J gene: TRBJ2-2; V gene: TRBV5-1; CDR3 protein: CASRALRDSGELFF; CDR3 DNA: TGCGCCAGCAGAGCCCTCAGGGATTCCGGGGAGCTGTTTTTT
clone size: NA; D gene: NA; J gene: TRBJ2-7; V gene: TRBV7-8; CDR3 protein: CASSYGRASYEQYF; CDR3 DNA: TGTGCCAGCAGCTACGGCAGGGCATCCTACGAGCAGTACTTC
clone size: few; D gene: NA; J gene: TRBJ2-1; V gene: TRBV27; CDR3 protein: CASSARLDPYEQFF; CDR3 DNA: TGTGCCAGCAGTGCCAGGCTAGATCCCTATGAGCAGTTCTTC
clone size: NA; D gene: NA; J gene: TRBJ2-2; V gene: TRBV12-3/TRBV12-4; CDR3 protein: CAIAGTLLGGELFF; CDR3 DNA: TGTGCCATCGCCGGGACCCTACTCGGGGGGGAGCTGTTTTTT